This T cell receptor beta chain was sequenced during a study of OX40 agonist ivuxolimab in advanced cancers. The data were produced by immunoSEQ multiplex PCR, yet TCRdb's version contains in-frame clones alone and is incomplete. The sample records about 19,000 clones, 75% to 85% being singletons. This clone was observed a few times. Trimming cost V 5 bases and J 3 bases; bases outside gene matches: 9. This CDR3 has 17 residues. Per the germline V gene, CDR1 is SNHLY and CDR2 is FYNNEI. This sequence originates from an adult with an advanced solid tumor such as melanoma, head and neck, liver or kidney cancer. J is TRBJ2-5 and V is TRBV2, with 13 bases aligning to TRBD2. Sequencing was performed on CD4+ or CD8+ T cells sorted from blood, taken in a trial of the OX40 agonist ivuxolimab. CDR3 amino acids: CASSLSRGLAGKETQYF. The DNA for the CDR3 is TGTGCCAGCAGTCTTTCACGGGGACTAGCGGGAAAAGAGACCCAGTACTTC.